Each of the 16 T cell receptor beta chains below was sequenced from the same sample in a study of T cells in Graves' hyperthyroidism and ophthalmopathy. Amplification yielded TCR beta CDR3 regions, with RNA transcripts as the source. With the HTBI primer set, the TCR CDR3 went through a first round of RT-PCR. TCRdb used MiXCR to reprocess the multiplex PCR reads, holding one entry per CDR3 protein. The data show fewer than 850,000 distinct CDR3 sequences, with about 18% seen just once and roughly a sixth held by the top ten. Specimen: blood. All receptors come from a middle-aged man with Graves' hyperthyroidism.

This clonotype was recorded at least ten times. Here the CDR3 DNA reads TGTGCCAGCAGCTTATGGACTAGCAAGAGGACAGATACGCAGTATTTT. Translated, it gives CASSLWTSKRTDTQYF. The chain joins TRBV7-2 to TRBJ2-3, with 8 bases fitting TRBD2. The ends lost 2 bases at V and 3 bases at J; junction bases unmatched: 7. The V gene's germline CDR1 is SGHTA and CDR2 FQGNSA. The CDR3 sequence is 16 residues long. Complete variable domain (other parts from reference TRBV7-2 and TRBJ2-3): GAGVSQSPSNKVTEKGKDVELRCDPISGHTALYWYRQSLGQGLEFLIYFQGNSAPDKSGLPSDRFSAERTGGSVSTLTIQRTQQEDSAVYLCASSLWTSKRTDTQYFGPGTRLTVL.

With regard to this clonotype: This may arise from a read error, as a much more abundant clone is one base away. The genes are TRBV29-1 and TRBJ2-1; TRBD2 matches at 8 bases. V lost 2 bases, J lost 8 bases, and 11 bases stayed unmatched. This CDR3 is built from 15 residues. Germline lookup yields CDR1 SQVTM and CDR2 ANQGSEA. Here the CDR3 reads CSVERAGGRYDEQFF. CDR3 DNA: TGCAGCGTTGAAAGGGCGGGAGGTCGGTACGATGAGCAGTTCTTC.

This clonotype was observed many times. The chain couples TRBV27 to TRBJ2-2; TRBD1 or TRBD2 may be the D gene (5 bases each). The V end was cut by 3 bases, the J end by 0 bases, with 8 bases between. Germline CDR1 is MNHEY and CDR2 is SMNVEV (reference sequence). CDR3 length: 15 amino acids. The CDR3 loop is CASSFWGTNTGELFF. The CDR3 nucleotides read TGTGCCAGCAGTTTCTGGGGGACGAACACCGGGGAGCTGTTTTTT.

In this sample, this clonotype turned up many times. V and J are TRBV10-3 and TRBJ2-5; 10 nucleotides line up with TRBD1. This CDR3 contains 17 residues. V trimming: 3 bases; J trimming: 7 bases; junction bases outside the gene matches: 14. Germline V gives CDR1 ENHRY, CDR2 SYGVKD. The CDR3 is CAISDPPTGQGFGTQYF. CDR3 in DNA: TGTGCCATCAGTGACCCACCTACGGGACAGGGGTTTGGGACCCAGTACTTC.

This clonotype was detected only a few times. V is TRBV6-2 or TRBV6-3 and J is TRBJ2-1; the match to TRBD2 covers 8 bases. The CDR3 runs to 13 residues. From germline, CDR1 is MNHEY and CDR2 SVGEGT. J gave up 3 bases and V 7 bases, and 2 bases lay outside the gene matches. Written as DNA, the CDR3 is TGTGCCAGCATTGCGGGAGGCTACAATGAGCAGTTCTTC. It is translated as CASIAGGYNEQFF.

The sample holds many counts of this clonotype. The CDR3 reads CASSIAGTANYGYTF. DNA of the CDR3: TGTGCCAGTAGTATAGCTGGGACTGCCAACTATGGCTACACCTTC. The J gene is TRBJ1-2, the V gene TRBV19; a weak D match, TRBD1 (5 bases). The CDR3 runs to 15 residues. CDR1 and CDR2 from the germline V gene are LNHDA and SQIVND (reference sequence). V shed 1 base and J shed 2 bases, with 11 bases lying between them. Filled out from reference TRBV19 and TRBJ1-2, the complete variable domain reads DGGITQSPKYLFRKEGQNVTLSCEQNLNHDAMYWYRQDPGQGLRLIYYSQIVNDFQKGDIAEGYSVSREKKESFPLTVTSAQKNPTAFYLCASSIAGTANYGYTFGSGTRLTVV.

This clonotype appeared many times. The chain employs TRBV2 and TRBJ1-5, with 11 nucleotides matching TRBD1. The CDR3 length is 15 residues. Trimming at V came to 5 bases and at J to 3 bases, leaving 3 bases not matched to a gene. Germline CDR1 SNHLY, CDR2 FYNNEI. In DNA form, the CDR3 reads TGTGCCAGCAGTCGGGACAGGGGGTACAATCAGCCCCAGCATTTT. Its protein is CASSRDRGYNQPQHF.

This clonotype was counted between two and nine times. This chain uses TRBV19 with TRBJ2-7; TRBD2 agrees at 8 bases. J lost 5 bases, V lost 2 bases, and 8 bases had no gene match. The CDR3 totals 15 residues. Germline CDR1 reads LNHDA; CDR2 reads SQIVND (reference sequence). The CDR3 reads CASSISVSGNDEQYF. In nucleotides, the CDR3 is TGTGCCAGTAGTATAAGTGTTAGCGGGAATGACGAGCAGTACTTC.

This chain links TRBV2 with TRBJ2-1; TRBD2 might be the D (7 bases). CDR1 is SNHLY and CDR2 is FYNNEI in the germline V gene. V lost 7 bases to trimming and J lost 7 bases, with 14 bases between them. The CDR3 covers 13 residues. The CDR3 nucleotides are TGTGCCAGCAACGAGGGGGGAGGGAATGAGCAGTTCTTC. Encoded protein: CASNEGGGNEQFF.

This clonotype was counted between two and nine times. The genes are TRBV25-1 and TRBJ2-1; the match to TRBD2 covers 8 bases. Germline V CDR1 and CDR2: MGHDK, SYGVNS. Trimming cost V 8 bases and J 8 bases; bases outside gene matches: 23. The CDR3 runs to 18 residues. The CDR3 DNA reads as TGTGCCAGCCTATCTGGGACGCAGCACGGGACTAGTCTATATGAGCAGTTCTTC. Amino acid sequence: CASLSGTQHGTSLYEQFF.

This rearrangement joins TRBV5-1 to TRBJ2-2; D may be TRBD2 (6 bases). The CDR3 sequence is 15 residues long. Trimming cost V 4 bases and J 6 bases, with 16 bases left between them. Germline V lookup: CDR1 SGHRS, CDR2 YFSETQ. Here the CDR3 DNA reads TGCGCCAGCAGCCCCGTCGGAGGGCAGGCCGGGGAGCTGTTTTTT. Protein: CASSPVGGQAGELFF.

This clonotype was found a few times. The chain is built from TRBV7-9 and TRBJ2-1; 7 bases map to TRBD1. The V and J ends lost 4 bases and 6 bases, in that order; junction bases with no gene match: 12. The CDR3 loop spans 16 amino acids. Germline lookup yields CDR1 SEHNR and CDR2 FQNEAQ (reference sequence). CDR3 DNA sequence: TGTGCCAGCAGCTCCCCGACAGGGAATAAGGTCAATGAGCAGTTCTTC. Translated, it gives CASSSPTGNKVNEQFF.

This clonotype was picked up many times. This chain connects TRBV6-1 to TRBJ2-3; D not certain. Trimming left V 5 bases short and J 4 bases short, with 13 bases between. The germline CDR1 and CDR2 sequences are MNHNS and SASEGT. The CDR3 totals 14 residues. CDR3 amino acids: CASSLGRTSDTQYF. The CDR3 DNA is TGTGCCAGCAGTCTTGGACGGACGTCAGATACGCAGTATTTT.

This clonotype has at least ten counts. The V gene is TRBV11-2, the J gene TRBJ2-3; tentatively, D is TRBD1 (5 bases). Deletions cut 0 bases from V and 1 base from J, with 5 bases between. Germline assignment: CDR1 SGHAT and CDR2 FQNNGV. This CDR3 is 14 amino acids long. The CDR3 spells CASSLDRGTDTQYF. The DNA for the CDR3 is TGTGCCAGCAGCTTAGACAGGGGCACAGATACGCAGTATTTT.

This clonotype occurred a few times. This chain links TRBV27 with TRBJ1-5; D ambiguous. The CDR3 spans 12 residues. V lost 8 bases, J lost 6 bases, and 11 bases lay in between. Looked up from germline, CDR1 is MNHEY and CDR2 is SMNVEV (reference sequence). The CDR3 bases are TGTGCCAGCGGTCCCGGTGGTCAGCCCCAGCATTTT. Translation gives CASGPGGQPQHF.

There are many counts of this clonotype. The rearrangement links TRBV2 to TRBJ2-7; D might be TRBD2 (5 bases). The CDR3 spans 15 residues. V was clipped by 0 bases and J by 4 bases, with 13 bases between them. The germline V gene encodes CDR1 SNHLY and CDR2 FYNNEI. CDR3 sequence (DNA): TGTGCCAGCAGTGAAGCGAGCGGACCTCCTTACGAGCAGTACTTC. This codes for CASSEASGPPYEQYF.